The 5 T cell receptor beta chains reported below all come from one sample, sequenced in a study of blood T cell repertoires in COVID-19. Generated by immunoSEQ multiplex PCR, the TCRdb table keeps only in-frame clones and is missing some. The sample records 20,000 to 25,000 clones, 80% being singletons. Sequencing was done on a sample of peripheral blood. The receptors shown here come from a man aged 55 to 69 with active COVID-19.

The V and J genes are TRBV2 and TRBJ2-1; no reliable D call. Germline V gene lookup returns CDR1 SNHLY and CDR2 FYNNEI. Trimming took 6 bases from V and 5 from J, leaving 11 bases between them. CDR3 length equals 13 residues. The CDR3 bases are TGTGCCAGCAGGCGAGCTACGAACAATGAGCAGTTCTTC. It encodes CASRRATNNEQFF.

J is TRBJ2-2 and V is TRBV7-6, with 7 bases identical to TRBD1. V shed 1 base and J 4 bases; nucleotides not matched to a gene: 9. Germline V CDR1 and CDR2: SGHVS, FNYEAQ. The CDR3 runs 17 residues. The DNA of the CDR3 is TGTGCCAGCAGCTTAGACTTTCCCGGGACAGCCACCGGGGAGCTGTTTTTT. Protein product: CASSLDFPGTATGELFF.

The chain recombines TRBV5-6 with TRBJ1-6, with D uncertain. V lost 0 bases and J lost 10, with 14 bases in between. CDR1 and CDR2 from the germline V gene are SGHDT and YYEEEE. The length of the CDR3 is 15 residues. CDR3 protein: CASSLVGEVGSPLHF. Written as DNA, the CDR3 is TGTGCCAGCAGCTTGGTCGGGGAGGTTGGGTCACCCCTCCACTTT.

This sequence joins TRBV24-1 and TRBJ2-3, with 7 bases that match TRBD2. Germline lookup yields CDR1 KGHDR and CDR2 SFDVKD. The CDR3 contains 17 residues. J gave up 1 base and V 3 bases, and 9 bases lay outside the gene matches. CDR3 DNA sequence: TGTGCCACCAGTGATCCCATGGGGGGGAGGGGCACAGATACGCAGTATTTT. It is translated as CATSDPMGGRGTDTQYF.

The chain uses TRBV7-2 and TRBJ2-7; 7 bases match TRBD2. The CDR3 extends over 15 amino acids. From germline, CDR1 is SGHTA and CDR2 FQGNSA. Trimming removed 2 bases from V and 1 base from J; junction bases left unmatched: 5. The CDR3 here is CASSLLSGLSYEQYF. In DNA, the CDR3 is TGTGCCAGCAGCTTACTTAGCGGGTTATCCTACGAGCAGTACTTC.